These 23 T cell receptor beta chains came from one sample sequenced in a study of T cells in Graves' hyperthyroidism and ophthalmopathy. There were TCR beta CDR3 regions amplified from RNA transcripts. The study used the HTBI primer set for a first-round RT-PCR of the TCR CDR3. TCRdb itself ran the multiplex PCR reads through MiXCR, one entry per CDR3 protein. The repertoire consists of under 650,000 distinct CDR3 sequences, with around 15% occurring once and the leading ten covering about 3.8%. Sequencing was performed on blood. Receptor source: a woman between 25 and 40 years old with Graves' hyperthyroidism.

In its sample, this clonotype was seen a few times. The V gene is TRBV19, the J gene TRBJ2-7; D perhaps matches TRBD2 (6 bases). Germline V gives CDR1 LNHDA, CDR2 SQIVND (reference sequence). V was shortened by 3 bases and J by 6 bases, with 15 bases between the two germline ends. The length of the CDR3 is 14 residues. This CDR3 is CASSISGLRGEQYF. DNA for the CDR3: TGTGCCAGTAGTATTAGCGGCCTTAGAGGCGAGCAGTACTTC.

The rearrangement joins TRBV6-1 to TRBJ2-2, with D perhaps given as TRBD1 or TRBD2 (5 bases each). Per germline, CDR1 MNHNS and CDR2 SASEGT. CDR3 size: 12 residues. V lost 4 bases, J lost 6 bases, and 6 bases lay in between. CDR3 in amino acids: CASSGGAGELFF. The CDR3 DNA sequence: TGTGCCAGCAGTGGAGGGGCCGGGGAGCTGTTTTTT.

V usage is TRBV4-2 and J usage is TRBJ1-2, with a tentative D call TRBD1 (5 bases). The CDR3 has 13 amino acids. The germline CDR1 and CDR2 sequences are LGHNA and YNFKEQ. V gave up 1 base and J gave up 7 bases, with 10 bases separating them. The CDR3 sequence: CASSQAGARGYTF. Here the CDR3 DNA reads TGTGCCAGCAGCCAAGCCGGGGCACGTGGCTACACCTTC.

Written as DNA, the CDR3 is TGTGCCACCAGCGGCCGCTGGACTATCACAGATACGCAGTATTTT. This translates into CATSGRWTITDTQYF. The chain combines TRBV15 with TRBJ2-3, with D possibly matching TRBD2 (6 bases). The CDR3 runs to 15 residues. The V and J ends lost 5 bases and 2 bases respectively, with 14 bases between them. Per germline, CDR1 LNHNV and CDR2 YYDKDF (reference sequence).

This clonotype showed up many times. The V gene is TRBV3-1, the J gene TRBJ2-5, with 7 bases aligning to TRBD2. V shed 7 bases, J shed 2 bases, and the junction held 4 bases outside the gene matches. CDR1 is LGHDT and CDR2 is YNNKEL in the germline V gene (reference sequence). The CDR3 runs to 13 residues. In DNA form, the CDR3 reads TGTGCCAGCATGGCGGGGGAGCAAGAGACCCAGTACTTC. It encodes CASMAGEQETQYF.

The chain recombines TRBV5-1 with TRBJ2-7, with D unresolved. CDR1 is SGHRS, CDR2 YFSETQ, per germline. V lost 0 bases, J lost 0 bases, and 13 bases lay in between. There are 16 residues in the CDR3. The CDR3: CASSLGSWATSYEQYF. CDR3 in DNA: TGCGCCAGCAGCTTGGGGAGCTGGGCAACCTCCTACGAGCAGTACTTC.

This clonotype has ten or more counts. The chain carries TRBV6-2 or TRBV6-3 and TRBJ2-1, with 7 bases that match TRBD1. CDR3 size: 13 residues. V lost 6 bases to trimming and J lost 4 bases; unmatched junction nucleotides: 3. Germline V gene lookup returns CDR1 MNHEY and CDR2 SVGEGT. The CDR3 region is CASRGQMYNEQFF. In nucleotides, the CDR3 is TGTGCCAGCAGGGGACAGATGTACAATGAGCAGTTCTTC.

The table lists this clonotype with a few counts. V is TRBV10-2 and J is TRBJ2-3; 7 nucleotides match TRBD2. The CDR3 contains 13 residues. Looked up from germline, CDR1 is WSHSY and CDR2 is SAAADI. The ends lost 6 bases at V and 2 bases at J; junction bases unmatched: 2. CDR3 residues: CASRQRDTDTQYF. As DNA, the CDR3 is TGCGCCAGCAGACAGCGGGACACAGATACGCAGTATTTT.

The V call is TRBV20-1, the J call TRBJ2-4; 8 bases match TRBD2. The length of the CDR3 is 15 residues. The V gene's germline CDR1 is DFQATT and CDR2 SNEGSKA (reference sequence). V was pared by 3 bases and J by 7 bases, with 11 bases of the junction left unmatched. CDR3 bases: TGCAGTGCTAGGGTCGCGGGAGGTACCCGGAACATTCAGTACTTC. It translates to CSARVAGGTRNIQYF.

This clonotype was counted between two and nine times. The J gene is TRBJ2-1, the V gene TRBV5-1; D is ambiguous. Germline V gene data show CDR1 as SGHRS and CDR2 as YFSETQ. V shed 2 bases and J shed 10 bases, with 7 bases lying between them. The CDR3 consists of 11 residues. CDR3 coding DNA: TGCGCCAGCAGCTTCTTTGGCGAGCAGTTCTTC. Its protein is CASSFFGEQFF.

This clonotype was picked up many times. This chain links TRBV2 with TRBJ2-1; TRBD2 might be the D (6 bases). Germline V CDR1 and CDR2: SNHLY, FYNNEI. The ends were cut back, 4 bases at V and 5 bases at J, with 9 bases in the middle. This CDR3 region has 13 residues. CDR3 nucleotide sequence: TGTGCCAGCAGTGTTGGGACTGACAATGAGCAGTTCTTC. Residues: CASSVGTDNEQFF.

The chain carries TRBV28 and TRBJ2-2; D may be TRBD1 or TRBD2 (5 bases each). The germline V gene has CDR1 MDHEN and CDR2 SYDVKM. The V end lost 3 bases, the J end lost 4 bases, and 24 bases lay between the germline ends. The CDR3 is 19 residues long. DNA of the CDR3: TGTGCCAGCAGTTTCTCTGCATGGGGACGTCGGAAGAGCACCGGGGAGCTGTTTTTT. Its translation: CASSFSAWGRRKSTGELFF.

Ten or more counts support this clonotype. V is TRBV2 and J is TRBJ2-2; unclear D gene. V was cut by 1 base and J by 1 base, with 10 bases left in between. Germline values: CDR1 SNHLY, CDR2 FYNNEI. This CDR3 has 16 amino acids. CDR3 sequence reads: CASSEESVRNTGELFF. The CDR3 nucleotides read TGTGCCAGCAGTGAAGAGAGTGTAAGGAACACCGGGGAGCTGTTTTTT. The variable domain in full, completed from reference TRBV2 and TRBJ2-2, reads EPEVTQTPSHQVTQMGQEVILRCVPISNHLYFYWYRQILGQKVEFLVSFYNNEISEKSEIFDDQFSVERPDGSNFTLKIRSTKLEDSAMYFCASSEESVRNTGELFFGEGSRLTVL.

The chain employs TRBV30 and TRBJ1-3, with D unresolved. Germline CDR1 and CDR2: GTSNPN and SVGIG (reference sequence). This CDR3 spans 14 amino acids. V gave up 0 bases and J gave up 4 bases, with 10 bases separating them. The CDR3 nucleotides are TGTGCCTGGAGTGTACAATACTACGGAAACACCATATATTTT. This translates into CAWSVQYYGNTIYF.

The gene calls are TRBV4-1 and TRBJ1-5, with D possibly being TRBD1 (6 bases). The V end lost 0 bases, the J end lost 6 bases, and 12 bases lay between the germline ends. The CDR3 runs to 15 residues. The germline V gene has CDR1 MGHRA and CDR2 YSYEKL. The DNA for the CDR3 is TGCGCCAGCAGCCAAGATCGGGGGGCCGGTCAGCCCCAGCATTTT. Its protein is CASSQDRGAGQPQHF.

This clonotype was picked up many times. V and J are TRBV13 and TRBJ2-1; D unclear. The CDR3 runs 12 residues. V was cut by 2 bases and J by 9 bases, with 8 bases left in between. Looked up from germline, CDR1 is PRHDT and CDR2 is FYEKMQ (reference sequence). The CDR3 protein is CASSLWGAEQFF. Here the CDR3 DNA reads TGTGCCAGCAGCTTATGGGGTGCTGAGCAGTTCTTC.

The rearrangement links TRBV4-1 to TRBJ1-4, with 8 nucleotides matching TRBD1. J lost 4 bases, V lost 1 base, and 2 bases had no gene match. This CDR3 has 15 residues. The V gene's germline CDR1 is MGHRA and CDR2 YSYEKL. The CDR3 spells CASSQGDRRNEKLFF. The CDR3 DNA reads TGCGCCAGCAGCCAAGGGGACAGGCGTAATGAAAAACTGTTTTTT.

The V and J genes are TRBV10-3 and TRBJ2-7, with D possibly being TRBD1 or TRBD2 (5 bases each). The CDR3 spans 18 residues. CDR1 and CDR2 (germline): ENHRY, SYGVKD. The V end lost 0 bases, the J end lost 4 bases, and 22 bases lay between the germline ends. The CDR3 sequence: CAISESVHPGTGGYEQYF. Here the CDR3 DNA reads TGTGCCATCAGTGAGTCAGTGCATCCGGGGACGGGTGGATACGAGCAGTACTTC.

This clonotype was seen at least ten times. The chain is built from TRBV3-1 and TRBJ2-1, with unresolved D. The V end lost 0 bases, the J end lost 0 bases, and 9 bases lay between the germline ends. This CDR3 comprises 16 residues. CDR1 and CDR2 (germline): LGHDT, YNNKEL (reference sequence). CDR3 sequence (DNA): TGTGCCAGCAGCCAAGACGGAATCAGCTCCTACAATGAGCAGTTCTTC. Amino acids: CASSQDGISSYNEQFF.

This clonotype turned up a few times. This rearrangement joins TRBV20-1 to TRBJ1-2, with 7 bases that match TRBD1. The CDR3 covers 13 residues. The ends lost 1 base at V and 8 bases at J; junction bases unmatched: 7. Germline assignment: CDR1 DFQATT and CDR2 SNEGSKA (reference sequence). CDR3 coding DNA: TGCAGTGCTAGAGGGGGGCAGGGGGGGGGCTACACCTTC. Protein sequence: CSARGGQGGGYTF.

The chain couples TRBV6-1 to TRBJ1-2, with D unclear. Between the trimmed V and J ends, which lost 0 bases and 4 bases, there was a span of 9 bases. The CDR3 contains 14 residues. The germline V gene encodes CDR1 MNHNS and CDR2 SASEGT. The CDR3 region is CASSEAVPRYGYTF. As DNA, the CDR3 is TGTGCCAGCAGTGAAGCTGTTCCCCGCTATGGCTACACCTTC.

The sample holds a few counts of this clonotype. The V gene is TRBV28, the J gene TRBJ2-7; 7 bases line up with TRBD1. Germline CDR1 reads MDHEN; CDR2 reads SYDVKM. Unmatched junction bases numbered 7, after V lost 6 bases and J lost 5 bases. The CDR3 loop spans 13 amino acids. This CDR3 is CASRYRGRDEQYF. The CDR3 DNA sequence: TGTGCCAGCAGATATAGGGGGCGCGACGAGCAGTACTTC.

This clonotype has at least ten counts. The chain links TRBV7-9 to TRBJ2-1; TRBD2 matches 10 bases. This CDR3 is built from 16 residues. Germline V gives CDR1 SEHNR, CDR2 FQNEAQ (reference sequence). Trimming at V came to 6 bases and at J to 3 bases, leaving 8 bases not matched to a gene. CDR3 residues: CASRFPGTSVYNEQFF. For the CDR3, the DNA is TGTGCCAGCAGATTTCCCGGGACTAGCGTCTACAATGAGCAGTTCTTC.